Here is one T cell receptor beta chain with its context. The antigen remains undetermined. This entry is derived from a study of PD-1 blockade in classical Hodgkin lymphoma. Findings and caveats of the study: Complete responders showed a baseline diversity that resembled the diversity of newly diagnosed patients. Newly diagnosed patients were reported to start with lower TCR diversity than healthy donors. TCR diversity rose significantly by C4D1 in CD4+ but not CD8+ cells. Those patients who began receiving nivolumab less than 1 year after ASCT had lower diversity, and they were excluded.

Every patient experienced relapse after autologous stem cell transplantation, and brentuximab vedotin exposure varied. The repertoire was sequenced with immunoSEQ multiplex PCR; TCRdb's copy has only in-frame clones and lacks some. This table has 100,000 or so clones, around nine tenths appearing once. The source was peripheral blood mononuclear cells (PBMCs), collected before the second cycle of nivolumab. The TCR comes from a human donor with classical Hodgkin lymphoma.

CDR3 amino acids: CASRPATLALNEKLFF. DNA for the CDR3: TGTGCCAGCAGGCCGGCGACCCTTGCGTTAAATGAAAAACTGTTTTTT. The V and J genes are TRBV27 and TRBJ1-4; D unresolved. Germline-derived CDR1 and CDR2 are MNHEY and SMNVEV (reference sequence). The CDR3 is 16 residues long. The V end was cut by 6 bases, the J end by 5 bases, with 19 bases between.